This T cell receptor (beta chain) was sequenced during a study of blood T cell repertoires in COVID-19. Study summary: The United States, Italy and Spain were the sources of the acute and convalescent COVID-19 samples.

In the authors' methods: It was from reference gene primer amplification that nucleated cell counts were estimated. The assay was immunoSEQ multiplex PCR, and TCRdb's table has in-frame clones only and misses some. V and J calls and clone size come straight from that table; D and trimming were deduced from the DNA. The profile shows around 210,000 clones, less than 85% of them singletons. The TCR sequence derives from a woman aged 80 or over with COVID-19, enrolled during active disease. The sequenced sample was peripheral blood.

The CDR3 DNA reads TGCGCCAGCAGCCCCTCCGGGACAGTACCCCGTGAAGCTTTCTTT. This gives the protein CASSPSGTVPREAFF. The chain is built from TRBV5-1 and TRBJ1-1; TRBD1 matches 7 bases. Trimming cost V 4 bases and J 7 bases; bases outside gene matches: 13. There are 15 residues in the CDR3. The germline V gene has CDR1 SGHRS and CDR2 YFSETQ.